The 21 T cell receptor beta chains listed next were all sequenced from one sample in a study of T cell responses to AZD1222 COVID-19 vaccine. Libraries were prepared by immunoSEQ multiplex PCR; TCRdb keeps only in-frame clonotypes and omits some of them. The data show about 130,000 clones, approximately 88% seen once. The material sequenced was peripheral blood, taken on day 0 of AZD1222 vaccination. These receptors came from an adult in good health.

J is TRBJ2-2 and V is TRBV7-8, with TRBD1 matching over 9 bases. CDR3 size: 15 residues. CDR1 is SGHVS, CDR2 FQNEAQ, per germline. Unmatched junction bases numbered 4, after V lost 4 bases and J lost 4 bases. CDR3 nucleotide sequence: TGTGCCAGCAGCTCGAACAGGGGGCGCACCGGGGAGCTGTTTTTT. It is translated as CASSSNRGRTGELFF.

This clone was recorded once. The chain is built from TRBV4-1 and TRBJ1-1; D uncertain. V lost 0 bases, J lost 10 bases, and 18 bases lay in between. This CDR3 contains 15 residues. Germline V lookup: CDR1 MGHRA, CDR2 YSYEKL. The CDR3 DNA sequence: TGCGCCAGCAGCCAAGATTTTCCAGAGAAAAGTGGAGCTTTCTTT. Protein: CASSQDFPEKSGAFF.

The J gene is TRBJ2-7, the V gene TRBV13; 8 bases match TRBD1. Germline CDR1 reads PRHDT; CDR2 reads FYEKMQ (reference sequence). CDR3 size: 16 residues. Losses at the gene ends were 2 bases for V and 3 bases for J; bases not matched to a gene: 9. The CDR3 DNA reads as TGTGCCAGCAGCTTATTACAGGGGGTAACGGACTACGAGCAGTACTTC. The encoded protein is CASSLLQGVTDYEQYF. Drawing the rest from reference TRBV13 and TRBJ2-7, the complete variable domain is AAGVIQSPRHLIKEKRETATLKCYPIPRHDTVYWYQQGPGQDPQFLISFYEKMQSDKGSIPDRFSAQQFSDYHSELNMSSLELGDSALYFCASSLLQGVTDYEQYFGPGTRLTVT.

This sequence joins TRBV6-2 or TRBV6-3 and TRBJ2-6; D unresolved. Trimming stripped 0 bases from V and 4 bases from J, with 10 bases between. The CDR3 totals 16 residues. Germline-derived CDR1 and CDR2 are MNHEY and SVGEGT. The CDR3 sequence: CASSYSKDGGANVLTF. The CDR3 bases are TGTGCCAGCAGTTACTCGAAGGATGGAGGGGCCAACGTCCTGACTTTC.

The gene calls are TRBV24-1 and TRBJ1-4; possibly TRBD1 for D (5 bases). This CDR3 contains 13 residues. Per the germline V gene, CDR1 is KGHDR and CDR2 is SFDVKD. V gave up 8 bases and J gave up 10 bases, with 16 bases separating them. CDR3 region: CATTDANTGKLFF. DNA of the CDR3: TGTGCCACCACGGACGCCAACACAGGAAAACTGTTTTTT.

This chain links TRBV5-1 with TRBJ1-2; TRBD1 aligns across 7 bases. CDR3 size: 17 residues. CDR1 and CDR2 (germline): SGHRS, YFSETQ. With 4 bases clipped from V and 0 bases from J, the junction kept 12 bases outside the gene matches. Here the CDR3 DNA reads TGCGCCAGCAGCCCCGGGACAGTCCCTCAGTCTAACTATGGCTACACCTTC. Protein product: CASSPGTVPQSNYGYTF.

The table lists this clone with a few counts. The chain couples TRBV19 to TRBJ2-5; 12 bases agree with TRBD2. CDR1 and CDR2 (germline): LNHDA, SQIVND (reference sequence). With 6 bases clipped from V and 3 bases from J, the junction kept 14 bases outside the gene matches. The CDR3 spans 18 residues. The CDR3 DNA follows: TGTGCCAGTAGCCATCCTCGACTAGCGGGAGACGGGAAAGAGACCCAGTACTTC. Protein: CASSHPRLAGDGKETQYF.

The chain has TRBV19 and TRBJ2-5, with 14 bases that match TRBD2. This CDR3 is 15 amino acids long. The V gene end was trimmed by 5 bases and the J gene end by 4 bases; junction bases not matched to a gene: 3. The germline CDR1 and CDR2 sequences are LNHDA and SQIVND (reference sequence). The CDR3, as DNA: TGTGCCAGTAGTGCGACTAGCGGGAGGGCAGAGACCCAGTACTTC. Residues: CASSATSGRAETQYF.

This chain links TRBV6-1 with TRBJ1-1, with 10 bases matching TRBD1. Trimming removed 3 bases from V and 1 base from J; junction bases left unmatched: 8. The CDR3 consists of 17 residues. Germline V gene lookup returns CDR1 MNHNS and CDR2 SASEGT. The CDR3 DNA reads TGTGCCAGCAGTGATCCCGGGACAGGGGTTTGGAACACTGAAGCTTTCTTT. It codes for CASSDPGTGVWNTEAFF.

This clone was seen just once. This chain's CDR3 is CASSPSGKSDNEQFF. The CDR3 region has the DNA TGTGCCAGCAGTCCCAGCGGGAAGAGCGACAATGAGCAGTTCTTC. The chain recombines TRBV9 with TRBJ2-1; 7 positions agree with TRBD2. J lost 5 bases, V lost 5 bases, and 10 bases had no gene match. Per germline, CDR1 SGDLS and CDR2 YYNGEE. This CDR3 region has 15 residues.

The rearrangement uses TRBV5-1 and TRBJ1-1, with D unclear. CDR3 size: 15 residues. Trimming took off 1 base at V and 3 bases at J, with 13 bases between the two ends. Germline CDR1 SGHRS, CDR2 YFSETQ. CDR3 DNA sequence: TGCGCCAGCAGCTTGATGAGCTACCATTACACTGAAGCTTTCTTT. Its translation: CASSLMSYHYTEAFF.

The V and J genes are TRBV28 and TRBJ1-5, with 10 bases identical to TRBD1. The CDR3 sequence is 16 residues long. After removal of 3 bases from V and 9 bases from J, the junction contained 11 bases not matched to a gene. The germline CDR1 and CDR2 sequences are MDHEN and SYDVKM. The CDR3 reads CASSFRVTGGRGPQHF. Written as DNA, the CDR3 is TGTGCCAGCAGTTTTCGGGTGACAGGGGGCAGGGGGCCCCAGCATTTT.

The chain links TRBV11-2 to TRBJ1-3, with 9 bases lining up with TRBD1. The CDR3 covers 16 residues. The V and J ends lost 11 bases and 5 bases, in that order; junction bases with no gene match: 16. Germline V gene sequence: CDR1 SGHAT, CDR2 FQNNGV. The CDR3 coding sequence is TGTGCCGGGGGACAGGGCAATGGTACTCTGAGAAACACCATATATTTT. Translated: CAGGQGNGTLRNTIYF. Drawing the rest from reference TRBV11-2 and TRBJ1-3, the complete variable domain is EAGVAQSPRYKIIEKRQSVAFWCNPISGHATLYWYQQILGQGPKLLIQFQNNGVVDDSQLPKDRFSAERLKGVDSTLKIQPAKLEDSAVYLCAGGQGNGTLRNTIYFGEGSWLTVV.

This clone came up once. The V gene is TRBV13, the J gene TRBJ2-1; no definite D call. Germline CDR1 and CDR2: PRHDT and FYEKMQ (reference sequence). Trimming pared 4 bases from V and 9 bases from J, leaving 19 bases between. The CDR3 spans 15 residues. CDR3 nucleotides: TGTGCCAGCAGCTCGCGCCCCGGCTCGGTGGCTGAGCAGTTCTTC. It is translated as CASSSRPGSVAEQFF.

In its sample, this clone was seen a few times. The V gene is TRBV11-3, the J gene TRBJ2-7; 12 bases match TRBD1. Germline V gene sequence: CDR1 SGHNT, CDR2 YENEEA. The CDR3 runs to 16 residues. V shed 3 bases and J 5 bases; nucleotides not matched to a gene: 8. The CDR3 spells CASSLGQGAEINEQYF. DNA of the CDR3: TGTGCCAGCAGCTTGGGACAGGGGGCAGAGATTAACGAGCAGTACTTC.

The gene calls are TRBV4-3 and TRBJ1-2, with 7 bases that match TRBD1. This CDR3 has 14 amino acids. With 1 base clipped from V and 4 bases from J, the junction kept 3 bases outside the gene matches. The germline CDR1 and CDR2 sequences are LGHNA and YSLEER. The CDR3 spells CASSQGTGFYGYTF. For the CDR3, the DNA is TGCGCCAGCAGCCAAGGGACAGGATTCTATGGCTACACCTTC.

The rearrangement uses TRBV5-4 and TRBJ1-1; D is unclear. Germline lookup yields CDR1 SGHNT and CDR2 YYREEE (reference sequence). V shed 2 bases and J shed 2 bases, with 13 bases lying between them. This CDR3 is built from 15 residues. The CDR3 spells CASSFLGALNTEAFF. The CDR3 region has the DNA TGTGCCAGCAGCTTCTTGGGAGCGCTTAACACTGAAGCTTTCTTT.

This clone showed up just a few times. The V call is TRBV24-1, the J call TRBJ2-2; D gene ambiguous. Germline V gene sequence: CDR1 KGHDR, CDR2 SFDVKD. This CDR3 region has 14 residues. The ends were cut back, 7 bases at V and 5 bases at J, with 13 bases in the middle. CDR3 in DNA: TGTGCCACCAGGGGCCCCACAGAAACCGGGGAGCTGTTTTTT. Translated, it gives CATRGPTETGELFF.

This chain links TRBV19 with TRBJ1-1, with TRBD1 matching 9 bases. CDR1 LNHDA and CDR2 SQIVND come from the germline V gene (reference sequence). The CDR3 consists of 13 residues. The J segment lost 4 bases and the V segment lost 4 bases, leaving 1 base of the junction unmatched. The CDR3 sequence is CASSTTGGTEAFF. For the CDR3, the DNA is TGTGCCAGTAGTACGACAGGGGGCACTGAAGCTTTCTTT.

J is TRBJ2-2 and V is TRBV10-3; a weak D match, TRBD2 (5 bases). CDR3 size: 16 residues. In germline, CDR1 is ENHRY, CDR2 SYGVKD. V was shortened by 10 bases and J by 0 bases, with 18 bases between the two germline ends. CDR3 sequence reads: CATGFGNGPNTGELFF. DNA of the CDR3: TGTGCCACCGGCTTCGGGAACGGACCGAACACCGGGGAGCTGTTTTTT.

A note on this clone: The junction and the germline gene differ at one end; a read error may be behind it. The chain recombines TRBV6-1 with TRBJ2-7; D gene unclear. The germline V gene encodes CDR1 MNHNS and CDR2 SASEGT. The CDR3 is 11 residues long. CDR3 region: CASSEAAHTGF. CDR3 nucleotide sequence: TGTGCCAGCAGTGAAGCGGCTCATACCGGTTTC.